This is a list of T cell receptor beta chains from one sample in a study of blood T cell repertoires in COVID-19. The method was immunoSEQ multiplex PCR; TCRdb's version includes in-frame clones alone and lacks a portion of them. The table has approximately 110,000 clones, less than 85% seen once; the top ten hold about an eighth. Sequenced input: peripheral blood. These receptors all come from a human donor in a cohort sampled during active COVID-19. Both conserved end residues are part of each CDR3. Fields, in order: CDR3 protein, CDR3 DNA, V gene, D gene, clone size, J gene. The D gene is left open where the match is weak. Where a row states a size, it is once, few, many or the class of an expanded clone; other rows omit it.

CDR3aa: CASSPQGLSQAEQYF
CDR3nt: TGTGCCAGCAGCCCCCAGGGTCTATCCCAGGCCGAGCAGTACTTC
v_gene: TRBV9
d_gene: -
abundance: -
j_gene: TRBJ2-7

CDR3aa: CASSQEGLAGSYNEQFF
CDR3nt: TGTGCCAGCAGCCAAGAAGGACTAGCGGGGTCATACAATGAGCAGTTCTTC
v_gene: TRBV3-1/TRBV3-2
d_gene: TRBD2
abundance: once
j_gene: TRBJ2-1

CDR3aa: CASTPTGDTEAFF
CDR3nt: TGTGCCAGCACCCCTACAGGGGACACTGAAGCTTTCTTT
v_gene: TRBV7-9
d_gene: TRBD1
abundance: -
j_gene: TRBJ1-1

CDR3aa: CATSRDRTGLEKLFF
CDR3nt: TGTGCCACCAGCAGAGACCGGACAGGCTTGGAAAAACTGTTTTTT
v_gene: TRBV15
d_gene: TRBD1
abundance: -
j_gene: TRBJ1-4

CDR3aa: CASSIGGAYNEQFF
CDR3nt: TGTGCCAGTAGTATTGGGGGGGCCTACAATGAGCAGTTCTTC
v_gene: TRBV19
d_gene: TRBD2
abundance: few
j_gene: TRBJ2-1

CDR3aa: CASSWGGYGYTF
CDR3nt: TGTGCCAGCAGTTGGGGGGGGTATGGCTACACCTTC
v_gene: TRBV6-5
d_gene: -
abundance: -
j_gene: TRBJ1-2

CDR3aa: CASSSQGVGSPLHF
CDR3nt: TGTGCCAGCAGTTCCCAGGGGGTGGGTTCACCCCTCCACTTT
v_gene: TRBV27
d_gene: TRBD1
abundance: -
j_gene: TRBJ1-6

CDR3aa: CARGARGAYEQYF
CDR3nt: TGTGCCAGAGGAGCAAGGGGCGCATACGAGCAGTACTTC
v_gene: TRBV12-3/TRBV12-4
d_gene: -
abundance: -
j_gene: TRBJ2-7

CDR3aa: CASSQAGSGGPKDTQYF
CDR3nt: TGTGCCAGCAGCCAAGCTGGGTCGGGGGGGCCCAAAGATACGCAGTATTTT
v_gene: TRBV3-1/TRBV3-2
d_gene: TRBD2
abundance: once
j_gene: TRBJ2-3

CDR3aa: CATRLAGADTDTQYF
CDR3nt: TGTGCCACCCGACTAGCGGGGGCCGACACAGATACGCAGTATTTT
v_gene: TRBV19
d_gene: TRBD2
abundance: -
j_gene: TRBJ2-3

CDR3aa: CASSYPSGNRAYNEQFF
CDR3nt: TGTGCCAGCAGTTACCCATCGGGGAACAGGGCATACAATGAGCAGTTCTTC
v_gene: TRBV6-2/TRBV6-3
d_gene: -
abundance: -
j_gene: TRBJ2-1

CDR3aa: CASSLPGVEAFF
CDR3nt: TGCGCCAGCAGTCTCCCGGGAGTTGAAGCTTTCTTT
v_gene: TRBV23-1
d_gene: -
abundance: few
j_gene: TRBJ1-1

CDR3aa: CASRPGGSLVNTEAFF
CDR3nt: TGTGCCAGCAGGCCAGGGGGCTCGTTGGTTAACACTGAAGCTTTCTTT
v_gene: TRBV28
d_gene: TRBD1
abundance: -
j_gene: TRBJ1-1

CDR3aa: CAWTGGGDYNEQFF
CDR3nt: TGTGCCTGGACTGGCGGGGGGGATTACAATGAGCAGTTCTTC
v_gene: TRBV30
d_gene: TRBD2
abundance: -
j_gene: TRBJ2-1

CDR3aa: CASTQGFTGELFF
CDR3nt: TGTGCCAGCACCCAGGGGTTCACCGGGGAGCTGTTTTTT
v_gene: TRBV7-2
d_gene: -
abundance: -
j_gene: TRBJ2-2

CDR3aa: CASSLRPGGGNTEAFF
CDR3nt: TGTGCCAGCAGCTTAAGACCAGGGGGAGGGAACACTGAAGCTTTCTTT
v_gene: TRBV7-2
d_gene: TRBD1
abundance: -
j_gene: TRBJ1-1

CDR3aa: CASSLGQGRYEQYF
CDR3nt: TGTGCCAGCAGCTTAGGACAGGGGAGGTACGAGCAGTACTTC
v_gene: TRBV7-2
d_gene: TRBD1
abundance: -
j_gene: TRBJ2-7

CDR3aa: CASSFSGVLNEQFF
CDR3nt: TGTGCCAGCAGCTTCTCCGGGGTTCTCAATGAGCAGTTCTTC
v_gene: TRBV5-4
d_gene: -
abundance: -
j_gene: TRBJ2-1

CDR3aa: CSARGGEQFF
CDR3nt: TGCAGTGCTAGGGGGGGGGAGCAGTTCTTC
v_gene: TRBV20-1
d_gene: TRBD2
abundance: -
j_gene: TRBJ2-1

CDR3aa: CASSKSRGKLAKNIQYF
CDR3nt: TGTGCCAGCAGCAAAAGCAGGGGGAAACTAGCCAAAAACATTCAGTACTTC
v_gene: TRBV5-4
d_gene: TRBD1
abundance: -
j_gene: TRBJ2-4

CDR3aa: CASSRPPTSGGTDTQYF
CDR3nt: TGTGCCAGCAGTCGCCCCCCTACTAGCGGGGGCACAGATACGCAGTATTTT
v_gene: TRBV6-2/TRBV6-3
d_gene: TRBD2
abundance: -
j_gene: TRBJ2-3

CDR3aa: CASSFTSSGGIQYF
CDR3nt: TGTGCCAGCAGTTTTACGTCTAGCGGGGGCATTCAGTACTTC
v_gene: TRBV28
d_gene: TRBD2
abundance: -
j_gene: TRBJ2-4

CDR3aa: CASRHGSYGYTF
CDR3nt: TGTGCCAGCAGGCACGGTAGCTATGGCTACACCTTC
v_gene: TRBV28
d_gene: -
abundance: -
j_gene: TRBJ1-2

CDR3aa: CASSSPGRGGLSYNEQFF
CDR3nt: TGTGCCAGCAGCTCCCCCGGGCGGGGGGGCCTGTCCTACAATGAGCAGTTCTTC
v_gene: TRBV9
d_gene: TRBD2
abundance: once
j_gene: TRBJ2-1

CDR3aa: CASRGQGSGKGELFF
CDR3nt: TGTGCCAGCAGAGGACAGGGTTCAGGGAAGGGGGAGCTGTTTTTT
v_gene: TRBV28
d_gene: TRBD1
abundance: -
j_gene: TRBJ2-2

CDR3aa: CASSFRGTGPPLAKNIQYF
CDR3nt: TGTGCCAGCAGCTTTCGGGGGACTGGCCCCCCTCTAGCCAAAAACATTCAGTACTTC
v_gene: TRBV7-2
d_gene: -
abundance: -
j_gene: TRBJ2-4

CDR3aa: CASSQGPGDSPLHF
CDR3nt: TGCGCCAGCAGCCAAGGCCCGGGGGATTCACCCCTCCACTTT
v_gene: TRBV4-3
d_gene: -
abundance: -
j_gene: TRBJ1-6

CDR3aa: CASSYRPVSGNTIYF
CDR3nt: TGTGCCAGCAGTTACAGGCCAGTCTCTGGAAACACCATATATTTT
v_gene: TRBV28
d_gene: -
abundance: -
j_gene: TRBJ1-3

CDR3aa: CASSLRSGNYEQYF
CDR3nt: TGTGCCAGCAGCTTAAGGAGCGGGAACTACGAGCAGTACTTC
v_gene: TRBV7-2
d_gene: TRBD2
abundance: -
j_gene: TRBJ2-7

CDR3aa: CSGTGSPIGQFF
CDR3nt: TGCAGCGGAACCGGGAGCCCTATAGGGCAGTTCTTC
v_gene: TRBV29-1
d_gene: -
abundance: -
j_gene: TRBJ2-1

CDR3aa: CASRRGTEANYGYTF
CDR3nt: TGTGCCAGCAGACGCGGGACAGAAGCTAACTATGGCTACACCTTC
v_gene: TRBV27
d_gene: TRBD1
abundance: -
j_gene: TRBJ1-2

CDR3aa: CASSIASGGATDTQYF
CDR3nt: TGTGCCAGCAGTATCGCTAGCGGGGGGGCCACAGATACGCAGTATTTT
v_gene: TRBV28
d_gene: TRBD2
abundance: -
j_gene: TRBJ2-3

CDR3aa: CAINKGQGDIQYF
CDR3nt: TGTGCCATCAATAAGGGACAGGGCGACATTCAGTACTTC
v_gene: TRBV10-3
d_gene: TRBD1
abundance: -
j_gene: TRBJ2-4

CDR3aa: CASSPRLSGMNEQFF
CDR3nt: TGCGCCAGCAGCCCCAGACTCTCCGGCATGAATGAGCAGTTCTTC
v_gene: TRBV5-1
d_gene: -
abundance: -
j_gene: TRBJ2-1

CDR3aa: CASSPHGTKNYGYTF
CDR3nt: TGTGCCAGCAGCCCTCACGGGACAAAGAACTATGGCTACACCTTC
v_gene: TRBV5-4
d_gene: -
abundance: -
j_gene: TRBJ1-2

CDR3aa: CASSIWQGGSGELFF
CDR3nt: TGTGCCAGTAGTATTTGGCAGGGTGGGTCCGGGGAGCTGTTTTTT
v_gene: TRBV19
d_gene: -
abundance: -
j_gene: TRBJ2-2

CDR3aa: CASRNPGKNTEAFF
CDR3nt: TGTGCCAGTAGGAATCCGGGAAAAAACACTGAAGCTTTCTTT
v_gene: TRBV19
d_gene: -
abundance: -
j_gene: TRBJ1-1

CDR3aa: CASSPGTAAYEQYF
CDR3nt: TGTGCCAGCTCACCCGGGACAGCCGCCTACGAGCAGTACTTC
v_gene: TRBV18
d_gene: TRBD1
abundance: -
j_gene: TRBJ2-7

CDR3aa: CASSLRDFYNEQFF
CDR3nt: TGTGCCAGCAGTCTTAGGGACTTCTACAATGAGCAGTTCTTC
v_gene: TRBV6-5
d_gene: -
abundance: -
j_gene: TRBJ2-1

CDR3aa: CASSAYYEQYF
CDR3nt: TGTGCCAGCAGTGCCTACTACGAGCAGTACTTC
v_gene: TRBV25-1
d_gene: -
abundance: -
j_gene: TRBJ2-7

CDR3aa: CASSTSGGPSQNIQYF
CDR3nt: TGTGCCAGTAGTACTAGCGGGGGGCCGTCGCAAAACATTCAGTACTTC
v_gene: TRBV19
d_gene: TRBD2
abundance: -
j_gene: TRBJ2-4

CDR3aa: CASSIPSGGNKLTDTQYF
CDR3nt: TGTGCCAGTAGTATACCGAGCGGGGGGAACAAACTCACAGATACGCAGTATTTT
v_gene: TRBV19
d_gene: TRBD2
abundance: -
j_gene: TRBJ2-3

CDR3aa: CASSLPGGTNTF
CDR3nt: TGCGCCAGCAGCTTGCCAGGGGGAACCAACACCTTC
v_gene: TRBV5-1
d_gene: TRBD1
abundance: -
j_gene: TRBJ1-2

CDR3aa: CASSYSTGAYEQYF
CDR3nt: TGTGCCAGCAGTTACTCGACAGGGGCCTACGAGCAGTACTTC
v_gene: TRBV6-6
d_gene: TRBD1
abundance: -
j_gene: TRBJ2-7

CDR3aa: CASRTSGGAVEQFF
CDR3nt: TGTGCCAGTAGAACTAGCGGGGGGGCGGTTGAGCAGTTCTTC
v_gene: TRBV19
d_gene: TRBD2
abundance: -
j_gene: TRBJ2-1

CDR3aa: CASSRRDLGNTIYF
CDR3nt: TGTGCCAGTAGCCGCAGGGATTTGGGAAACACCATATATTTT
v_gene: TRBV19
d_gene: -
abundance: -
j_gene: TRBJ1-3

CDR3aa: CASSPTYRDETEAFF
CDR3nt: TGTGCCAGCAGCCCCACCTACAGGGATGAGACTGAAGCTTTCTTT
v_gene: TRBV11-2
d_gene: -
abundance: once
j_gene: TRBJ1-1

CDR3aa: CASSGPGGPGNTIYF
CDR3nt: TGTGCCAGCAGCGGCCCAGGGGGCCCTGGAAACACCATATATTTT
v_gene: TRBV5-4
d_gene: TRBD1
abundance: -
j_gene: TRBJ1-3